This TCR beta chain was observed in a study of cytomegalovirus exposure and HLA in healthy donors. Study observations and caveats: The study recorded 164 TCR beta chains that were cytomegalovirus-associated.

This clone was seen only a few times. What it recognizes is unknown. CDR1 MNHNS and CDR2 SASEGT come from the germline V gene. CDR3 length: 15 residues. V dropped 3 bases and J dropped 0; count of bases not matched to a gene: 2. Amplification used 60 Vbeta primers and 13 Jbeta primers. Per the original methods: Later, tens of millions of unique TCR beta chains were counted in an analysis, and about 12 million of them were shared. The repertoire was sequenced with immunoSEQ multiplex PCR; TCRdb's copy has only in-frame clones and lacks some. V, J and clone size derive from that table, while D and trimming were established from the DNA sequence. The sample carries 270,000 or so clones, 80% to 90% recorded once.

The chain has TRBV6-1 and TRBJ2-3; TRBD1 matches 8 bases. Sequencing used PBMCs. This sequence originates from a man in his forties or fifties in good health and CMV-seropositive. CDR3 coding DNA: TGTGCCAGCAGTGAGACAGGGGATAGCACAGATACGCAGTATTTT. It specifies CASSETGDSTDTQYF.